This T cell receptor beta chain was obtained from a study of Ad26.COV2.S vaccination and SARS-CoV-2 variants. TCRdb keeps only in-frame clones here, not all; method: immunoSEQ multiplex PCR. The sample consists of some 390,000 clones, about 89% of them appearing once. The CDR3 has 17 amino acids. V gave up 5 bases and J gave up 1 base, with 18 bases separating them. Germline CDR1 is SGHVS and CDR2 is FQNEAQ. Treatment meaning: over 15 received Ad26.COV2.S at low or high dose, single or two shots; 5 received placebo; per-sample allocation not given. On day 63 after the first injection, vaccine and placebo recipients gave samples.

The V gene is TRBV7-8, the J gene TRBJ1-3, with D possibly matching TRBD1 (6 bases). The input for sequencing was peripheral blood, taken in a trial of Ad26.COV2.S vaccine versus placebo. The sequence was obtained from a person aged 18 to 65 who received the Ad26.COV2.S COVID-19 vaccine or a placebo. CDR3: CASSQYRQELSGNTIYF. CDR3 bases: TGTGCCAGCAGCCAATATAGACAGGAATTATCTGGAAACACCATATATTTT.